In its sample, the clone carrying this T cell receptor beta chain is large (0.1 to 1%). CDR1 is MNHGY, CDR2 SAAAGT, per germline. Trimming stripped 2 bases from V and 1 base from J, with 5 bases between. The CDR3 is made up of 14 amino acids. This record comes from a study of preoperative IRX-2 immunotherapy in early breast cancer. Noted treatment: preoperative locoregional IRX-2 cytokine immunotherapy. Preoperative locoregional IRX-2 cytokine immunotherapy was tested in the phase Ib source study. The repertoire was sequenced with immunoSEQ multiplex PCR; TCRdb's copy has only in-frame clones and lacks some. The sample records about 3,300 clones, under 75% being singletons.

The rearrangement joins TRBV6-8 to TRBJ2-2; D gene unclear. This receptor was identified in a human donor with breast cancer. Sequencing was performed on tumor tissue, taken before IRX-2 immunotherapy. CDR3 sequence (DNA): TGTGCCAGCAGTTACGGCGGGAACACCGGGGAGCTGTTTTTT. Its translation: CASSYGGNTGELFF.